The 3 T cell receptor beta chains below all came from one sample that was sequenced in a study of T cell repertoires in cytomegalovirus infection. In TCRdb, the reads were re-called with MiXCR into one record per CDR3 protein. The sample has some 350,000 distinct CDR3 sequences; 18% are singletons. The sample comprised PBMCs. These receptors were collected from a human donor in good health (CMV status not recorded). Some clones in this sample may be carry-over from other donors' samples.

This clonotype was seen repeatedly, ten times or more. The chain combines TRBV6-2 or TRBV6-3 with TRBJ2-1, with TRBD2 identical over 8 bases. CDR1 and CDR2 (germline): MNHEY, SVGEGT. With 2 bases clipped from V and 2 bases from J, the junction kept 5 bases outside the gene matches. The CDR3 loop spans 16 amino acids. CDR3 sequence reads: CASSYRAGETYNEQFF. CDR3 in DNA: TGTGCCAGCAGTTACCGAGCGGGAGAGACCTACAATGAGCAGTTCTTC.

The V call is TRBV12-3 or TRBV12-4, the J call TRBJ1-2; unclear D gene. V lost 6 bases and J lost 4, with 12 bases in between. This CDR3 region has 13 residues. This CDR3 reads CASSQFGPYGYTF. CDR3 bases: TGTGCCAGCAGCCAGTTTGGTCCCTATGGCTACACCTTC.

The table lists this clonotype with many counts. This chain uses TRBV7-2 with TRBJ2-7; D is possibly TRBD2 (5 bases). The CDR3 spans 15 residues. CDR1 is SGHTA, CDR2 FQGNSA, per germline. V lost 5 bases and J lost 1, with 15 bases in between. This chain's CDR3 is CASSASGISSYEQYF. CDR3 nucleotides: TGTGCCAGCAGCGCCTCCGGGATATCTTCCTACGAGCAGTACTTC.